This TCR beta chain stems from a study of breast tumors, draining lymph nodes, adjacent tissues. Findings and caveats of the study: Tumor repertoires ranked between lymph nodes and nontumor tissue in diversity, with V and J gene preferences.

This clonotype was counted only a few times. Its cognate antigen is unknown. Axillary draining lymph nodes of breast cancer patients supplied the node samples. V was clipped by 7 bases and J by 3 bases, with 13 bases between them. The germline V gene encodes CDR1 MNHNY and CDR2 SVGAGI (reference sequence). The CDR3 runs 13 residues. TCRdb ran MiXCR on the multiplex PCR reads and lists one entry per CDR3 protein. The sample contains 150,000 to 200,000 distinct CDR3 sequences, around 35% of which appear only once. This TCR was sampled from a female donor with breast cancer. Some clones in this sample may be carry-over from other donors' samples. The chain links TRBV6-6 to TRBJ2-7; maybe TRBD1 (6 bases). The material sequenced was axillary lymph node tissue. The CDR3 DNA reads TGTGCCAGCAAGAGGCAGGGGAACTACGAGCAGTACTTC. Translation: CASKRQGNYEQYF.